The 2 T cell receptor beta chains listed next were all sequenced from one sample in a study of blood T cell repertoires in COVID-19. Using immunoSEQ multiplex PCR, the repertoire was profiled, and TCRdb retains in-frame clones only, with some absent. This sample carries roughly 71,000 clones, 65% to 90% of them seen once, and the ten largest clones take approximately 25%. The material sequenced was peripheral blood. These receptors originate from a man aged 45-65 years with acute or convalescent COVID-19.

The chain links TRBV24-1 to TRBJ2-5, with TRBD1 matching over 9 bases. Germline CDR1 and CDR2: KGHDR and SFDVKD. CDR3 length equals 16 residues. Trimming at V came to 4 bases and at J to 0 bases, leaving 5 bases not matched to a gene. In nucleotides, the CDR3 is TGTGCCACCAGTGACCCCGGGACAGGGAACCAAGAGACCCAGTACTTC. Translation: CATSDPGTGNQETQYF.

The chain recombines TRBV2 with TRBJ2-5, with 7 bases matching TRBD2. The germline V gene has CDR1 SNHLY and CDR2 FYNNEI. V shed 3 bases, J shed 4 bases, and the junction held 8 bases outside the gene matches. CDR3 size: 15 residues. The CDR3 here is CASSDLGGGIETQYF. DNA for the CDR3: TGTGCCAGCAGTGACCTAGGCGGGGGAATAGAGACCCAGTACTTC.